This T cell receptor (beta chain) was identified in a study of blood T cell repertoires in COVID-19. Overall study: Acute and convalescent COVID-19 specimens originated in the United States, Italy and Spain. T cells, B-cell-depleted T cells, or PBMCs provided the cDNA or gDNA that served as material.

Clones were sequenced by immunoSEQ multiplex PCR, and TCRdb holds only the in-frame ones, with some missing. The sample holds about 160,000 clones, 70% to 85% seen once. V was pared by 2 bases and J by 7 bases, with 6 bases between. Germline values: CDR1 KGHSH, CDR2 LQKENI. This CDR3 contains 13 residues. The rearrangement links TRBV18 to TRBJ1-6; no reliable D call. The origin of this receptor is a woman aged 80 or over with acute or convalescent COVID-19. Sequencing input: peripheral blood. The CDR3 loop reads CASSPSPNSPLHF. The CDR3 DNA sequence: TGTGCCAGCTCACCATCTCCCAATTCACCCCTCCACTTT. The full variable domain, with the rest looked up from reference TRBV18 and TRBJ1-6, is NAGVMQNPRHLVRRRGQEARLRCSPMKGHSHVYWYRQLPEEGLKFMVYLQKENIIDESGMPKERFSAEFPKEGPSILRIQQVVRGDSAAYFCASSPSPNSPLHFGNGTRLTVT.